This T cell receptor (beta chain) was sequenced for a study of Ad26.COV2.S vaccination and SARS-CoV-2 variants. On the study more broadly: Donor got 5x10^10 or 1x10^11 viral particles of Ad26.COV2.S.

The germline V gene encodes CDR1 LNHNV and CDR2 YYDKDF (reference sequence). Trimming left V 5 bases short and J 8 bases short, with 19 bases between. This CDR3 contains 15 residues. Findings and limits, study-wide: Vaccine and placebo recipients had similar non-spike TCR breadth. Vaccinees displayed broader spike-specific TCR repertoires than placebo recipients.

Documented treatment: some 20 received Ad26.COV2.S at low or high dose, single or two shots; about five received placebo; per-sample allocation not given. All samples were drawn on day 63, counting from the first vaccine or placebo injection. Immunization relied on an Ad26 vector, which expressed Wuhan-strain SARS-CoV-2 spike. Worth noting for this clone: Its antigen is as yet unknown.

The assay was immunoSEQ multiplex PCR, and TCRdb's table has in-frame clones only and misses some. The sample consists of approximately 480,000 clones, around 88% of them appearing once. The starting material was peripheral blood, obtained in a trial of Ad26.COV2.S vaccine versus placebo. The receptor was derived from a person aged 18-60 years who received the Ad26.COV2.S COVID-19 vaccine or a placebo. V and J are TRBV15 and TRBJ2-4; tentatively, D is TRBD2 (6 bases). The CDR3 nucleotides are TGTGCCACCAGCCCTGAGACTAGTTCGGTCGACATTCAGTACTTC. This translates into CATSPETSSVDIQYF. Drawing the rest from reference TRBV15 and TRBJ2-4, the complete variable domain is DAMVIQNPRYQVTQFGKPVTLSCSQTLNHNVMYWYQQKSSQAPKLLFHYYDKDFNNEADTPDNFQSRRPNTSFCFLDIRSPGLGDTAMYLCATSPETSSVDIQYFGAGTRLSVL.